The T cell receptor beta chain under discussion was sequenced for a study of T cell responses to AZD1222 COVID-19 vaccine (dated by TCRdb to 2020 to 2022). For the study in its entirety: TCR sequencing was performed for 230 to 250 trial participants, of whom about 200 were given two doses of AZD1222 and around 25 were given two doses of MenACWY control vaccine. Trial participants were enrolled by age into subgroups of 18-55, 56-69 and 70-plus years, and around 150, 28 and 57 TCR-sequenced participants, respectively, were included in these subgroups. The full study reports these points: Reportedly, almost half of the unique spike-specific TCRs recognized epitopes lying outside the regions that are mutated in the B.1.351 and B.1.1.7 variants. Because no day 14 peak-response samples were available, repertoires were characterized only after the peak T cell response. Most participants were white British and females outnumbered males, and the authors suggested that clonal diversity may have been underestimated. In the small 56-69-year group, the increase in depth fell short of significance, most likely because of low power. Conclusions about previously exposed vaccinees were limited because only a handful of AZD1222 recipients were SARS-CoV-2 seropositive at baseline. After two AZD1222 doses, both the breadth and the depth of spike-specific TCRs were significantly higher than at day 0 and than in MenACWY recipients. The whole spike protein was spanned by vaccine-associated CD4 TCRs, and dominant responses were seen in regions 160-218 and 743-854.

Of note for this clone: Its recognized antigen is unknown. No per-base quality is available; no much larger clone lies one base away. Within the sample, other DNA sequences also encode this same CDR3.

The CDR3 regions of human TCRbeta chains were subjected to immunosequencing. Regarding the original processing steps: Repertoire TCRs were matched against a reference library of SARS-CoV-2-specific TCRs generated with the MIRA antigen-specificity platform. Breadth was defined as the fraction of unique TCRs that were SARS-CoV-2-associated, and depth was defined as the fraction of total T cells that were SARS-CoV-2-associated. Using the MIRA data, every spike-specific TCR was mapped to the spike region that the TCR reacted to and assigned to either a CD4 or a CD8 class. Log10-transformed breadth and depth values were compared by one-way ANOVA with Sidak's multiple comparisons tests. Imported from immuneACCESS, the table was reduced by TCRdb to in-frame sequences with V and J called. These copies leave out some clones; in studies compared against another copy, an unresolved V gene accounts for under half, and the cause of the remainder is not known. V and J calls and clone size come straight from that table; D and trimming were deduced from the DNA. The table for this sample lists tens of thousands of clones; 85% to 90% of them were counted only once. The ten largest clones take up 10% of the sample.

The CDR3 spans 14 residues, from the cysteine through the phenylalanine. Only the CDR3 part of the read is kept: 42 bases, read in frame from the first base. The junction shows trimming of 2 bases on V and 4 bases on J, and the gene matches do not reach 1 base of it. CDR1 and CDR2, looked up from the germline V gene (reference sequence), are LNHDA and SQIVND. In light of the paper, this sample's time point label describes: baseline before first vaccination. The treatment or condition label here, explained by the study, means: meningococcal conjugate vaccine given as trial control. The vaccinee samples were drawn from two UK trials, COV001 and COV002, one of which was a single-blind randomized controlled phase 2/3 trial testing AZD1222 (ChAdOx1 nCoV-19) in healthy adults. For TCRbeta chain sequencing, PBMC samples were collected from trial participants at day 0 and at day 28 after the second dose.

Recombination linked TRBV19 to TRBJ1-5; 8 central bases correspond to TRBD1. The sequenced sample was peripheral blood, obtained on day 0 of MenACWY control vaccination. The sequence came from an adult in good health. The CDR3 loop reads CASSITGGNQPQHF. DNA sequence: TGTGCCAGTAGTATAACAGGGGGTAATCAGCCCCAGCATTTT.